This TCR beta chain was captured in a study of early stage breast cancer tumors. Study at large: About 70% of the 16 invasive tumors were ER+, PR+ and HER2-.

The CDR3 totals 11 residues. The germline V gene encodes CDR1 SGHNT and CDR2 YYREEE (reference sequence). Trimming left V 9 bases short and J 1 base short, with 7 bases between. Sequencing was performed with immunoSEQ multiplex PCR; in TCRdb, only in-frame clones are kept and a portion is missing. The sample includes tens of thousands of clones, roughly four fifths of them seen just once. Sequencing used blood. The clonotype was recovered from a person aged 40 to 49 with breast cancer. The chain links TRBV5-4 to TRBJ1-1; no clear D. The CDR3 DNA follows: TGTGCCACCCGAAGGAACACTGAAGCTTTCTTT. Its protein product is CATRRNTEAFF.